The rows below give T cell receptor beta chains drawn from one sample of a study of early T cells in non-severe SARS-CoV-2 infection. TCRdb reprocessed the 5' RACE reads via MiXCR and lists one record per CDR3 protein. Here the sample spans fewer than 85,000 distinct CDR3 sequences, roughly 13% being singletons. The sequenced sample consisted of whole blood. The receptor source for this set is an adult who was a healthcare worker with PCR-confirmed SARS-CoV-2 infection or an uninfected control (not recorded which). Both conserved end residues are part of each CDR3. Each record gives: V gene, clone size, J gene, D gene, CDR3 protein, CDR3 DNA. D genes are given only for firm matches. A clone size is listed for some rows: how often the clone was seen (once, few, many), or a class if it is expanded.

V gene: TRBV29-1; clone size: NA; J gene: TRBJ2-7; D gene: TRBD1; CDR3 protein: CSVATGRYEQYF; CDR3 DNA: TGCAGCGTGGCGACAGGGCGGTACGAGCAGTACTTC
V gene: TRBV12-3/TRBV12-4; clone size: many; J gene: TRBJ2-3; D gene: NA; CDR3 protein: CASSFGFRTDTQYF; CDR3 DNA: TGTGCCAGCAGTTTTGGGTTCCGCACAGATACGCAGTATTTT
V gene: TRBV12-3/TRBV12-4; clone size: NA; J gene: TRBJ1-1; D gene: TRBD1; CDR3 protein: CASDTGTVLNTEAFF; CDR3 DNA: TGTGCCAGTGACACCGGGACAGTGCTGAACACTGAAGCTTTCTTT
V gene: TRBV7-9; clone size: few; J gene: TRBJ1-2; D gene: NA; CDR3 protein: CASSSTGHYGYTF; CDR3 DNA: TGTGCCAGCAGCTCTACAGGCCACTATGGCTACACCTTC
V gene: TRBV5-1; clone size: few; J gene: TRBJ2-3; D gene: NA; CDR3 protein: CASSPSRDPSRDTQYF; CDR3 DNA: TGCGCCAGCAGCCCGTCCCGGGACCCCTCGAGAGATACGCAGTATTTT
V gene: TRBV30; clone size: few; J gene: TRBJ2-2; D gene: NA; CDR3 protein: CAWSVDRPNTGELFF; CDR3 DNA: TGTGCCTGGAGTGTAGACAGGCCTAACACCGGGGAGCTGTTTTTT
V gene: TRBV2; clone size: many; J gene: TRBJ2-3; D gene: NA; CDR3 protein: CASSRLARTDTQYF; CDR3 DNA: TGTGCCAGCAGTCGCCTAGCGAGAACAGATACGCAGTATTTT
V gene: TRBV7-8; clone size: NA; J gene: TRBJ2-1; D gene: NA; CDR3 protein: CASSLAGGGLQFF; CDR3 DNA: TGTGCCAGCAGCTTAGCGGGGGGCGGGTTACAGTTCTTC
V gene: TRBV6-4; clone size: many; J gene: TRBJ1-6; D gene: NA; CDR3 protein: CASSEGRGSPLHF; CDR3 DNA: TGTGCCAGCAGTGAGGGCAGGGGTTCACCCCTCCACTTT
V gene: TRBV27; clone size: many; J gene: TRBJ1-6; D gene: NA; CDR3 protein: CASSTYRDLSPLHF; CDR3 DNA: TGTGCCAGCAGTACATACAGGGATCTCTCACCCCTCCACTTT
V gene: TRBV2; clone size: few; J gene: TRBJ2-7; D gene: NA; CDR3 protein: CASTNFGRSYEQYF; CDR3 DNA: TGTGCCAGCACGAACTTCGGTCGCTCCTACGAGCAGTACTTC
V gene: TRBV28; clone size: NA; J gene: TRBJ1-5; D gene: NA; CDR3 protein: CVSSPLSQPQHF; CDR3 DNA: TGTGTCAGCAGTCCCCTCTCTCAGCCCCAGCATTTT
V gene: TRBV5-1; clone size: NA; J gene: TRBJ2-3; D gene: NA; CDR3 protein: CASSSLGSSRGADTQYF; CDR3 DNA: TGCGCCAGCAGCTCCCTCGGTTCGAGCAGGGGCGCAGATACGCAGTATTTT
V gene: TRBV18; clone size: many; J gene: TRBJ2-1; D gene: TRBD1; CDR3 protein: CASSPVGQVTPQQFF; CDR3 DNA: TGTGCCAGCTCACCAGTAGGACAGGTGACCCCCCAGCAGTTCTTC
V gene: TRBV28; clone size: once; J gene: TRBJ2-1; D gene: NA; CDR3 protein: CASSTDYEQFF; CDR3 DNA: TGTGCCAGCAGTACAGATTACGAGCAGTTCTTC
V gene: TRBV20-1; clone size: NA; J gene: TRBJ2-4; D gene: NA; CDR3 protein: CSVGDRNIQYF; CDR3 DNA: TGCAGTGTTGGGGATAGAAACATTCAGTACTTC
V gene: TRBV7-8; clone size: few; J gene: TRBJ1-1; D gene: NA; CDR3 protein: CASSLLAGTTEAFF; CDR3 DNA: TGTGCCAGCAGCTTATTGGCAGGGACCACTGAAGCTTTCTTT
V gene: TRBV7-8; clone size: many; J gene: TRBJ1-2; D gene: TRBD1; CDR3 protein: CASSLRGQELYGYTF; CDR3 DNA: TGTGCCAGCAGCCTGAGGGGGCAGGAACTCTATGGCTACACCTTC
V gene: TRBV12-3/TRBV12-4; clone size: many; J gene: TRBJ1-6; D gene: NA; CDR3 protein: CASLLGGDSPLHF; CDR3 DNA: TGTGCCAGCTTATTGGGAGGGGATTCACCCCTCCACTTT
V gene: TRBV12-3/TRBV12-4; clone size: many; J gene: TRBJ2-1; D gene: NA; CDR3 protein: CASSFSPHNEQFF; CDR3 DNA: TGTGCCAGCAGTTTCAGCCCCCACAATGAGCAGTTCTTC
V gene: TRBV29-1; clone size: few; J gene: TRBJ1-2; D gene: NA; CDR3 protein: CSAGPVFNYGYTF; CDR3 DNA: TGCAGCGCCGGTCCGGTTTTTAACTATGGCTACACCTTC
V gene: TRBV7-6; clone size: NA; J gene: TRBJ1-2; D gene: NA; CDR3 protein: CASSLLGGDQYGYTF; CDR3 DNA: TGTGCCAGCAGCTTACTGGGCGGGGACCAGTATGGCTACACCTTC
V gene: TRBV12-3/TRBV12-4; clone size: few; J gene: TRBJ1-1; D gene: NA; CDR3 protein: CASSSQGAGRNTEAFF; CDR3 DNA: TGTGCCAGCAGTTCACAGGGCGCAGGAAGGAACACTGAAGCTTTCTTT
V gene: TRBV5-1; clone size: many; J gene: TRBJ2-1; D gene: TRBD2; CDR3 protein: CASSRPAGENDEQFF; CDR3 DNA: TGCGCCAGCAGTCGTCCAGCGGGGGAGAACGATGAGCAGTTCTTC
V gene: TRBV10-3; clone size: NA; J gene: TRBJ1-1; D gene: NA; CDR3 protein: CAISERGGGDTEAFF; CDR3 DNA: TGTGCCATCAGTGAGAGAGGAGGGGGAGACACTGAAGCTTTCTTT
V gene: TRBV29-1; clone size: NA; J gene: TRBJ1-2; D gene: NA; CDR3 protein: CSDNRDGYTF; CDR3 DNA: TGCAGTGATAACAGGGACGGCTACACCTTC
V gene: TRBV12-3/TRBV12-4; clone size: few; J gene: TRBJ1-1; D gene: NA; CDR3 protein: CASSWGTLDNGAFF; CDR3 DNA: TGTGCCAGCAGTTGGGGGACCCTCGATAACGGAGCTTTCTTT
V gene: TRBV7-3; clone size: many; J gene: TRBJ2-1; D gene: NA; CDR3 protein: CASSAGTNNEQFF; CDR3 DNA: TGTGCCAGCAGCGCGGGGACCAACAATGAGCAGTTCTTC
V gene: TRBV20-1; clone size: many; J gene: TRBJ2-7; D gene: NA; CDR3 protein: CSATPAASYEQYF; CDR3 DNA: TGCAGTGCCACGCCCGCGGCGAGCTACGAGCAGTACTTC
V gene: TRBV7-2; clone size: NA; J gene: TRBJ2-3; D gene: NA; CDR3 protein: CASSLNGPLGQPSDTQYF; CDR3 DNA: TGTGCCAGCAGCTTAAACGGTCCGCTGGGTCAGCCCTCCGATACGCAGTATTTT
V gene: TRBV6-6; clone size: many; J gene: TRBJ1-5; D gene: NA; CDR3 protein: CASSRVDSASNQPQHF; CDR3 DNA: TGTGCCAGCAGCCGGGTAGACAGTGCTAGCAATCAGCCCCAGCATTTT
V gene: TRBV13; clone size: many; J gene: TRBJ2-7; D gene: NA; CDR3 protein: CASSLDQGSYEQYF; CDR3 DNA: TGTGCCAGCAGCTTAGATCAGGGAAGCTACGAGCAGTACTTC
V gene: TRBV12-5; clone size: NA; J gene: TRBJ1-1; D gene: NA; CDR3 protein: CASASGQNTEAFF; CDR3 DNA: TGTGCTAGTGCCTCGGGACAGAACACTGAAGCTTTCTTT
V gene: TRBV29-1; clone size: many; J gene: TRBJ1-1; D gene: NA; CDR3 protein: CSAGTLNTEAFF; CDR3 DNA: TGCAGCGCCGGGACTTTGAACACTGAAGCTTTCTTT
V gene: TRBV7-9; clone size: many; J gene: TRBJ1-5; D gene: TRBD1; CDR3 protein: CASSQTGGLAPQHF; CDR3 DNA: TGTGCCAGCAGCCAGACAGGGGGTCTCGCGCCCCAGCATTTT
V gene: TRBV7-2; clone size: NA; J gene: TRBJ2-1; D gene: NA; CDR3 protein: CASTWWGGGNEQFF; CDR3 DNA: TGTGCCAGCACCTGGTGGGGAGGGGGTAATGAGCAGTTCTTC
V gene: TRBV21-1; clone size: many; J gene: TRBJ1-5; D gene: NA; CDR3 protein: CASSKPSIQPQHF; CDR3 DNA: TGTGCCAGCAGCAAACCGAGTATCCAGCCCCAGCATTTT
V gene: TRBV7-9; clone size: NA; J gene: TRBJ2-3; D gene: TRBD1; CDR3 protein: CASSFGTGFTDTQYF; CDR3 DNA: TGTGCCAGCAGCTTCGGGACAGGTTTCACAGATACGCAGTATTTT
V gene: TRBV29-1; clone size: NA; J gene: TRBJ2-7; D gene: NA; CDR3 protein: CSVQTGPYEQYF; CDR3 DNA: TGCAGCGTCCAAACAGGGCCCTACGAGCAGTACTTC
V gene: TRBV28; clone size: few; J gene: TRBJ2-5; D gene: NA; CDR3 protein: CASSGVQETQYF; CDR3 DNA: TGTGCCAGCAGCGGTGTCCAAGAGACCCAGTACTTC
V gene: TRBV12-3/TRBV12-4; clone size: many; J gene: TRBJ2-6; D gene: NA; CDR3 protein: CASMGGRGANVLTF; CDR3 DNA: TGTGCCAGCATGGGGGGGCGCGGGGCCAACGTCCTGACTTTC
V gene: TRBV6-5; clone size: many; J gene: TRBJ1-5; D gene: NA; CDR3 protein: CASSSGDSNQPQHF; CDR3 DNA: TGTGCCAGCAGTAGTGGGGATAGCAATCAGCCCCAGCATTTT
V gene: TRBV5-1; clone size: NA; J gene: TRBJ2-7; D gene: NA; CDR3 protein: CASSLSAVSYEQYF; CDR3 DNA: TGCGCCAGCAGCTTGTCCGCAGTCTCCTACGAGCAGTACTTC
V gene: TRBV6-5; clone size: NA; J gene: TRBJ1-1; D gene: NA; CDR3 protein: CASRLGGKAFF; CDR3 DNA: TGTGCCAGCAGGTTAGGGGGGAAAGCTTTCTTT
V gene: TRBV4-1; clone size: many; J gene: TRBJ2-6; D gene: NA; CDR3 protein: CASSVRPGSGANVLTF; CDR3 DNA: TGCGCCAGCAGCGTGAGACCCGGCTCTGGGGCCAACGTCCTGACTTTC
V gene: TRBV19; clone size: NA; J gene: TRBJ2-7; D gene: TRBD2; CDR3 protein: CATSGLAGAYEQYF; CDR3 DNA: TGTGCCACCTCGGGACTAGCGGGGGCCTACGAGCAGTACTTC
V gene: TRBV12-3/TRBV12-4; clone size: many; J gene: TRBJ2-5; D gene: NA; CDR3 protein: CASSLARETQYF; CDR3 DNA: TGTGCCAGCAGTTTAGCGCGAGAGACCCAGTACTTC
V gene: TRBV3-1; clone size: few; J gene: TRBJ2-5; D gene: TRBD1; CDR3 protein: CASSPQTGNQETQYF; CDR3 DNA: TGTGCCAGCAGCCCCCAGACAGGGAACCAAGAGACCCAGTACTTC
V gene: TRBV10-3; clone size: many; J gene: TRBJ1-1; D gene: NA; CDR3 protein: CAIRDSRLNTEAFF; CDR3 DNA: TGTGCCATCAGGGACAGCCGACTGAACACTGAAGCTTTCTTT
V gene: TRBV6-5; clone size: many; J gene: TRBJ1-5; D gene: NA; CDR3 protein: CASSPSWSQPQHF; CDR3 DNA: TGTGCCAGCAGCCCCTCGTGGAGTCAGCCCCAGCATTTT
V gene: TRBV9; clone size: few; J gene: TRBJ1-1; D gene: TRBD1; CDR3 protein: CASGQGGTEAFF; CDR3 DNA: TGTGCCAGCGGACAGGGGGGGACTGAAGCTTTCTTT
V gene: TRBV25-1; clone size: NA; J gene: TRBJ1-1; D gene: NA; CDR3 protein: CASRPGVPTTEAFF; CDR3 DNA: TGTGCCAGCAGGCCAGGGGTCCCGACCACTGAAGCTTTCTTT
V gene: TRBV20-1; clone size: NA; J gene: TRBJ2-1; D gene: TRBD2; CDR3 protein: CSARDPAGASPYNEQFF; CDR3 DNA: TGCAGTGCTAGAGATCCAGCGGGGGCCTCCCCCTACAATGAGCAGTTCTTC
V gene: TRBV20-1; clone size: NA; J gene: TRBJ2-4; D gene: NA; CDR3 protein: CSAWTSEDIQYF; CDR3 DNA: TGCAGTGCTTGGACGAGTGAAGACATTCAGTACTTC